This TCR beta chain stems from a study of T cells after somatic rescue of genetic block. CDR1 MNHNS and CDR2 SASEGT come from the germline V gene. Trimming removed 2 bases from V and 5 bases from J, with 12 bases in between. The CDR3 consists of 14 residues. Clones were sequenced by immunoSEQ multiplex PCR, and TCRdb holds only the in-frame ones, with some missing. The top ten hold around 3% of the sample, which has about 67,000 clones, approximately 90% seen once. The source is a man in his forties or fifties. This sequence joins TRBV6-1 and TRBJ2-5, with a possible D match to TRBD1 (5 bases). The sequencing sample was made of peripheral blood mononuclear cells (PBMCs). CDR3 bases: TGTGCCAGCAGTGAAAGGGGCCTAAGGGAGACCCAGTACTTC. It translates to CASSERGLRETQYF.